A single sample gave rise to the 9 T cell receptor beta chains below, sequenced in a study of early T cells in non-severe SARS-CoV-2 infection. TCRdb reprocessed the 5' RACE reads via MiXCR and lists one record per CDR3 protein. Here the sample spans about 79,000 distinct CDR3 sequences, 11% being singletons. Sequenced sample: whole blood. Every receptor here comes from an adult who was a healthcare worker with PCR-confirmed SARS-CoV-2 infection or an uninfected control (not recorded which).

This clonotype was picked up many times. The chain couples TRBV5-5 to TRBJ1-1; D uncertain. The CDR3 sequence is 13 residues long. In germline, CDR1 is SGHKS, CDR2 YYEKEE (reference sequence). The germline V and J ends were trimmed by 0 bases and 2 bases, with 5 bases remaining between them. The CDR3: CASSLGLNTEAFF. The CDR3 DNA reads TGTGCCAGCAGCTTGGGCCTCAACACTGAAGCTTTCTTT.

This clonotype was seen ten or more times. This chain joins TRBV20-1 and TRBJ2-7; 10 nucleotides align to TRBD1. The germline V gene encodes CDR1 DFQATT and CDR2 SNEGSKA (reference sequence). This CDR3 comprises 13 residues. The V and J ends lost 6 bases and 2 bases, in that order; junction bases with no gene match: 4. The CDR3: CSAAGTGAYEQYF. The CDR3 bases are TGCAGTGCGGCCGGGACAGGGGCCTACGAGCAGTACTTC.

The rearrangement uses TRBV6-5 and TRBJ1-1, with D perhaps matching TRBD1 (6 bases). Germline V lookup: CDR1 MNHEY, CDR2 SVGAGI. CDR3 length: 13 amino acids. Trimming left V 4 bases short and J 7 bases short, with 13 bases between. CDR3 residues: CASSSGTRDEAFF. Written as DNA, the CDR3 is TGTGCCAGCAGTTCTGGGACACGGGATGAAGCTTTCTTT.

This chain connects TRBV9 to TRBJ2-2, with TRBD1 matching 7 bases. The CDR3 is 15 amino acids. From germline, CDR1 is SGDLS and CDR2 YYNGEE. With V trimmed by 3 bases and J by 5 bases, 7 bases remained unmatched. CDR3 DNA sequence: TGTGCCAGCAGCGGTGAGACAGGGTGGACCGGGGAGCTGTTTTTT. Its protein is CASSGETGWTGELFF.

The chain couples TRBV5-1 to TRBJ1-2, with 7 bases fitting TRBD1. CDR1 SGHRS and CDR2 YFSETQ come from the germline V gene. The junction had 7 bases not matched to a gene; V was cut back by 4 bases and J by 7 bases. The length of the CDR3 is 13 residues. The CDR3 region is CASSLTGESGYTF. CDR3 coding DNA: TGCGCCAGCAGCCTAACAGGGGAAAGTGGCTACACCTTC.

This clonotype occurred a few times. This sequence joins TRBV10-2 and TRBJ2-1; the D is unclear. The CDR3 totals 14 residues. Trimming cost V 3 bases and J 8 bases, with 14 bases left between them. CDR1 and CDR2 (germline): WSHSY, SAAADI. The CDR3 loop reads CASSDNPLGDEQFF. Written as DNA, the CDR3 is TGCGCCAGCAGTGATAACCCGCTGGGCGATGAGCAGTTCTTC.

This clonotype was seen a few times. V is TRBV6-5 and J is TRBJ2-6, with D perhaps TRBD1 or TRBD2 (5 bases each). The CDR3 is 15 amino acids. Germline CDR1 and CDR2: MNHEY and SVGAGI. Trimming removed 6 bases from V and 0 bases from J, with 9 bases in between. The CDR3 loop reads CASRKGPSGANVLTF. The CDR3 DNA is TGTGCCAGCAGGAAGGGACCCTCTGGGGCCAACGTCCTGACTTTC.

For the CDR3, the DNA is TGTGCCAGCAGACCTAGCGGGAGCTACTTGTTGGATACGCAGTATTTT. This translates into CASRPSGSYLLDTQYF. V usage is TRBV7-2 and J usage is TRBJ2-3, with 10 bases that match TRBD2. The CDR3 sequence is 16 residues long. V trimming: 6 bases; J trimming: 6 bases; junction bases outside the gene matches: 12. From germline, CDR1 is SGHTA and CDR2 FQGNSA.

This clonotype was found once. The chain links TRBV7-3 to TRBJ2-3; D ambiguous. The CDR3 contains 16 residues. CDR1 is SGHTA, CDR2 FQGTGA, per germline. V shed 3 bases and J shed 0 bases, with 13 bases lying between them. This CDR3 is CASSFVGTASTDTQYF. Here the CDR3 DNA reads TGTGCCAGCAGCTTCGTCGGAACTGCTAGCACAGATACGCAGTATTTT.